A selection of T cell receptor beta chains follows, all from one sample in a study of spatial heterogeneity in lung cancer. TCRdb processed the 5' RACE reads anew with MiXCR; each CDR3 protein has one entry. There are about 6,900 distinct CDR3 sequences in the sample; under 20% occur only once, and over 9.5% lies in the top ten. The sample in question was lung tumor tissue, obtained at surgery. Every receptor here comes from a female donor with early-stage non-small cell lung cancer. CDR3s include the opening cysteine and the closing phenylalanine or tryptophan. The D gene is left open where the match is weak. Size tells how often a clone was seen (once, few, many) or the class of an expanded clone, and some rows leave it out.

v_call,d_call,clone_size,j_call,cdr3_nt,cdr3_aa
TRBV18,TRBD1,medium-sized,TRBJ1-2,TGTGCCAGCTCACCTCGACAGGGGGCGCGTGGCTACACCTTC,CASSPRQGARGYTF
TRBV18,NA,NA,TRBJ2-1,TGTGCCAGCTCCCCCGGGCAGGCCTCCTACAATGAGCAGTTCTTC,CASSPGQASYNEQFF
TRBV28,NA,few,TRBJ2-7,TGTGCCAGCTTGGGGCCGGCGGATTCCTACGAGCAGTACTTC,CASLGPADSYEQYF
TRBV4-3,NA,few,TRBJ1-6,TGCGCCAGCAGCCGAAAGCGGTTTTTGGGGAGCTCCTATAATTCACCCCTCCACTTT,CASSRKRFLGSSYNSPLHF
TRBV28,TRBD1,few,TRBJ1-1,TGTGCCAGCAGTTTATTGGACAGGGTTGGGACTGAAGCTTTCTTT,CASSLLDRVGTEAFF
TRBV7-2,TRBD1,medium-sized,TRBJ2-2,TGTGCCAGCAGCACGGGACAGATAACCGGGGAGCTGTTTTTT,CASSTGQITGELFF
TRBV4-1,NA,few,TRBJ2-7,TGCGCCAGCAGCCAAAGTCGGGCGGGGCGGTACGAGCAGTACTTC,CASSQSRAGRYEQYF
TRBV4-3,NA,once,TRBJ2-2,TGCGCCAGCAGCCAAGAGGGGTACACTAACACCGGGGAGCTGTTTTTT,CASSQEGYTNTGELFF
TRBV30,NA,medium-sized,TRBJ1-5,TGTGCCTGGAGTGCCCGGACTCATTTCAACCAGCCCCAGCATTTT,CAWSARTHFNQPQHF
TRBV20-1,NA,few,TRBJ2-5,TGCAGCGCCATCACAGGGGCAGGGAGGGCCCAGTACTTC,CSAITGAGRAQYF
TRBV12-3/TRBV12-4,NA,NA,TRBJ2-5,TGTGCCAGCAGGGGTACTGGGAGGGAGACCCAGTACTTC,CASRGTGRETQYF
TRBV7-9,NA,NA,TRBJ1-1,TGTGCCAGCAGCCACGATTCGCGGCGGGCGGACACTGAAGCTTTCTTT,CASSHDSRRADTEAFF
TRBV11-2,NA,NA,TRBJ2-5,TGTGCCAGCAGCTCCAGGGACTACCAAGAGACCCAGTACTTC,CASSSRDYQETQYF
TRBV11-2,TRBD2,NA,TRBJ2-1,TGTGCCAGCGCGGGGGGACTTGAGCAGTTCTTC,CASAGGLEQFF
TRBV11-3,NA,NA,TRBJ1-1,TGTGCCAGCAGCTTAGGAGGATCGGGTGAAGCTTTCTTT,CASSLGGSGEAFF
TRBV28,NA,medium-sized,TRBJ2-1,TGTGCCAGCAGTTTGCCGCGCGGCGGAAGGGGGAATGAGCAGTTCTTC,CASSLPRGGRGNEQFF
TRBV18,NA,once,TRBJ1-1,TGTGCCAGCTCACCTACGGCAGGGGTGAACACTGAAGCTTTCTTT,CASSPTAGVNTEAFF
TRBV25-1,NA,few,TRBJ2-7,TGTGCCAGCAGTACGAGGACCGGTCTCTCCTACGAGCAGTACTTC,CASSTRTGLSYEQYF
TRBV29-1,NA,NA,TRBJ1-2,TGCAGCGCTATCGGGACTGCCTATGGCTACACCTTC,CSAIGTAYGYTF
TRBV5-1,NA,few,TRBJ2-7,TGCGCCAGCAGCCCCCAGGGGGGCGTTAGCGAGCAGTACTTC,CASSPQGGVSEQYF